Each of the 4 T cell receptor beta chains below was sequenced from the same sample in a study of glioma-infiltrating T cells after dendritic cell vaccination. Assay: immunoSEQ multiplex PCR; the TCRdb copy retains only in-frame clones and omits some. In the table there are over 55,000 clones, around 86% of which are singletons. This material consisted of blood, taken before dendritic cell vaccination. These receptor sequences come from a human donor with glioblastoma.

The chain links TRBV13 to TRBJ2-5; 8 bases are shared with TRBD1. V trimming: 0 bases; J trimming: 6 bases; junction bases outside the gene matches: 3. Germline CDR1 PRHDT, CDR2 FYEKMQ (reference sequence). The CDR3 totals 14 residues. The DNA of the CDR3 is TGTGCCAGCAGCTTAGGGACAGGGGTACAGACCCAGTACTTC. This gives the protein CASSLGTGVQTQYF.

This chain connects TRBV11-1 to TRBJ1-1; TRBD1 matches 9 bases. CDR1 and CDR2 (germline): SGHAT, FQDESV (reference sequence). This CDR3 spans 16 amino acids. Unmatched junction bases numbered 7, after V lost 0 bases and J lost 5 bases. The CDR3 loop is CASSLASGQGRTEAFF. As DNA, the CDR3 is TGTGCCAGCAGCTTAGCGAGTGGACAGGGGAGAACTGAAGCTTTCTTT.

The V and J genes are TRBV4-3 and TRBJ2-2, with 7 positions matching TRBD2. The V gene's germline CDR1 is LGHNA and CDR2 YSLEER. The CDR3 covers 15 residues. V dropped 4 bases and J dropped 6; count of bases not matched to a gene: 8. The DNA for the CDR3 is TGCGCCAGCAGCCCCTCCGGACTAGTGCCCGGGGAGCTGTTTTTT. Amino acid sequence: CASSPSGLVPGELFF.

V usage is TRBV7-2 and J usage is TRBJ2-7, with 11 nucleotides matching TRBD2. J gave up 2 bases and V 5 bases, and 2 bases lay outside the gene matches. Germline CDR1 and CDR2: SGHTA and FQGNSA. The CDR3 is 14 residues long. The CDR3 sequence: CASSISGGAYEQYF. CDR3 in DNA: TGTGCCAGCAGCATTAGCGGGGGGGCCTACGAGCAGTACTTC.